The next 13 T cell receptor beta chains were all read from a single sample in a study of T-cell reconstitution after alpha-beta-depleted transplantation in children. The TCRbeta library incorporated unique molecular identifiers. TCRdb fed the PCR reads into MiXCR, producing one record per CDR3 protein. The table includes around 700,000 distinct CDR3 sequences, less than 15% detected once. The source material was PBMCs, sampled before TCRalphabeta/CD19-depleted stem cell transplant. The receptors originated from a girl aged 2 to 10 with congenital amegakaryocytic thrombocytopenia, due to receive a stem cell transplant.

This clonotype was seen many times. The chain uses TRBV12-3 or TRBV12-4 and TRBJ1-2; no reliable D call. V shed 3 bases and J shed 2 bases, with 7 bases lying between them. CDR3 length equals 13 residues. CDR3 in DNA: TGTGCCAGCAGTTTGGCTATAAACTATGGCTACACCTTC. This gives the protein CASSLAINYGYTF.

This clonotype was picked up many times. V usage is TRBV12-3 or TRBV12-4 and J usage is TRBJ1-4; possible D gene TRBD1, 6 bases. The V end was cut by 5 bases, the J end by 14 bases, with 15 bases between. This CDR3 has 12 amino acids. CDR3 in amino acids: CASSLYREGLFF. Here the CDR3 DNA reads TGTGCCAGCAGTCTCTACAGGGAAGGGCTGTTTTTT.

The sample holds many counts of this clonotype. V and J are TRBV7-4 and TRBJ1-1; TRBD1 is a possible D gene (6 bases). The CDR3 runs to 14 residues. Germline lookup yields CDR1 SGHVT and CDR2 SQSDAQ. V lost 4 bases to trimming and J lost 1 base, with 10 bases between them. CDR3 in amino acids: CASSSGQTNTEAFF. For the CDR3, the DNA is TGTGCCAGCAGCTCCGGACAGACGAACACTGAAGCTTTCTTT.

This clonotype was picked up a small number of times. This chain uses TRBV5-1 with TRBJ2-3, with 8 bases aligning to TRBD1. The CDR3 contains 19 residues. CDR1 SGHRS and CDR2 YFSETQ come from the germline V gene. The V and J ends lost 3 bases and 3 bases, in that order; junction bases with no gene match: 18. For the CDR3, the DNA is TGCGCCAGCAGCTCGCTGACCGGGGTCCTCCAGGGGGCAACAGATACGCAGTATTTT. This encodes CASSSLTGVLQGATDTQYF.

The chain couples TRBV5-6 to TRBJ1-6, with D perhaps TRBD1 (5 bases). The CDR3 runs to 17 residues. Trimming removed 4 bases at V and 7 bases at J, with 21 bases between. CDR1 and CDR2 (germline): SGHDT, YYEEEE. CDR3 sequence reads: CASSLPGYRGDNSPLHF. The CDR3 DNA sequence: TGTGCCAGCAGCCTTCCAGGGTATCGGGGTGACAATTCACCCCTCCACTTT.

This clonotype was detected ten times or more. This rearrangement joins TRBV29-1 to TRBJ2-7, with no clear D. CDR1 SQVTM and CDR2 ANQGSEA come from the germline V gene. The V and J ends lost 4 bases and 0 bases respectively, with 10 bases between them. The CDR3 contains 13 residues. The CDR3 spells CSVVKYSSYEQYF. DNA of the CDR3: TGCAGCGTTGTCAAGTATTCCTCCTACGAGCAGTACTTC.

The gene calls are TRBV6-2 or TRBV6-3 and TRBJ2-1; D assignment may be TRBD1 or TRBD2 (5 bases each). Trimming left V 0 bases short and J 10 bases short, with 10 bases between. The CDR3 totals 13 residues. CDR1 and CDR2 from the germline V gene are MNHEY and SVGEGT. CDR3 amino acids: CASSYSLGGEQFF. Here the CDR3 DNA reads TGTGCCAGCAGTTACTCTCTTGGGGGAGAGCAGTTCTTC.

Of note for this clonotype: One end of the junction fails to match germline, which may point to a read error. The rearrangement uses TRBV2 and TRBJ2-5; 10 nucleotides agree with TRBD2. Germline V gene sequence: CDR1 SNHLY, CDR2 FYNNEI. The CDR3 runs 15 residues. The CDR3 protein is CSSSEDASGRETQYF. The CDR3 nucleotides are TGTTCCAGCAGTGAAGACGCTAGCGGGAGAGAGACCCAGTACTTC.

This clonotype was observed at least ten times. The chain carries TRBV7-8 and TRBJ2-1; TRBD2 might be the D (5 bases). V lost 3 bases, J lost 3 bases, and 18 bases lay in between. Germline loops: CDR1 SGHVS, CDR2 FQNEAQ. This CDR3 spans 17 amino acids. The CDR3 bases are TGTGCCAGCAGCTTCTTGCGCTCTAGCCAGTTCTACAATGAGCAGTTCTTC. It is translated as CASSFLRSSQFYNEQFF.

This clonotype was detected ten times or more. V is TRBV5-1 and J is TRBJ2-3, with D tentatively TRBD2 (5 bases). The CDR3 is made up of 15 amino acids. Per germline, CDR1 SGHRS and CDR2 YFSETQ. Trimming removed 0 bases at V and 2 bases at J, with 10 bases between. The chain's CDR3 is CASSLDPGNTDTQYF. CDR3 nucleotides: TGCGCCAGCAGCTTGGATCCGGGAAACACAGATACGCAGTATTTT.

The gene calls are TRBV10-3 and TRBJ1-5; 8 bases align to TRBD1. Germline CDR1 is ENHRY and CDR2 is SYGVKD. Losses at the gene ends were 5 bases for V and 6 bases for J; bases not matched to a gene: 9. This CDR3 spans 15 amino acids. CDR3 coding DNA: TGTGCCATCAGTTCCCGACAGGGGACCGGTCAGCCCCAGCATTTT. The encoded protein is CAISSRQGTGQPQHF.

This clonotype has ten or more counts. The chain is built from TRBV5-1 and TRBJ2-7; D is ambiguous. V lost 1 base and J lost 3, with 17 bases in between. This CDR3 is built from 16 residues. The V gene's germline CDR1 is SGHRS and CDR2 YFSETQ. CDR3 bases: TGCGCCAGCAGCTTGAGGACGGCCTTGGGAAGCTACGAGCAGTACTTC. Its protein product is CASSLRTALGSYEQYF.

There are many counts of this clonotype. The V and J genes are TRBV2 and TRBJ2-1, with a possible D match to TRBD1 (6 bases). Germline CDR1 SNHLY, CDR2 FYNNEI. V lost 7 bases to trimming and J lost 7 bases, with 17 bases between them. This CDR3 has 14 residues. CDR3 protein: CASMRTALRNEQFF. The DNA of the CDR3 is TGTGCCAGCATGCGGACAGCCTTACGGAATGAGCAGTTCTTC.